This T cell receptor beta chain stems from a study of cytomegalovirus exposure and HLA in healthy donors. Study at large: A subsequent analysis stated that the 120 or so validation repertoires were run on the same platform as the roughly 670 first-cohort repertoires.

Study results and caveats: Listed as cytomegalovirus-associated were over 150 TCR beta chains. The tendency of first-cohort TCR clusters to co-occur in the 120 validation repertoires was the finding of a later analysis.

This clone was seen only once. The antigen remains unidentified. Method: immunoSEQ multiplex PCR; TCRdb's copy keeps in-frame clones and lacks some. This table holds around 70,000 clones, 85% to 95% found once. Germline assignment: CDR1 MNHEY and CDR2 SVGAGI. V shed 7 bases and J shed 5 bases, with 14 bases lying between them. The CDR3 totals 13 residues. This receptor was taken from a man aged 18 to 29 in good health and CMV-seronegative. Sequenced: PBMCs. The V call is TRBV6-5, the J call TRBJ1-2; TRBD1 is a possible D gene (5 bases). For the CDR3, the DNA is TGTGCCAGCAAAGGGGTATCCGCATATGGCTACACCTTC. Amino acid sequence: CASKGVSAYGYTF.